The next 3 T cell receptor beta chains were all read from a single sample in a study of beta chain features in type 1 diabetes. Reverse transcription of all isolated RNA meant that expressed TCRB transcripts were sequenced. Profiled with immunoSEQ multiplex PCR; TCRdb holds only in-frame clones, not every one. Found here are 150,000 to 200,000 clones, around 8.4% of them singletons; the top ten hold 0.54%. Study-level results: Patients with Type 1 diabetes showed moderately but significantly shorter TCRB CDR3s in all four CD4+ subsets.

These TCRs are of unknown antigen specificity. The material sequenced was central memory CD4+ T cells from blood. All receptors derive from a woman between 18 and 30 years old with type 1 diabetes.

The rearrangement uses TRBV7-2 and TRBJ1-2; no firm D call. This CDR3 is 14 amino acids long. Looked up from germline, CDR1 is SGHTA and CDR2 is FQGNSA. V lost 1 base to trimming and J lost 0 bases, with 6 bases between them. Here the CDR3 reads CASSLDLTNYGYTF. The CDR3 DNA reads TGTGCCAGCAGCTTAGATCTTACTAACTATGGCTACACCTTC.

This clone was seen a handful of times. The CDR3 DNA reads as TGCAGCGTTGAAGATGGGGACAGGGGCTATGGCTACACCTTC. It is translated as CSVEDGDRGYGYTF. The genes are TRBV29-1 and TRBJ1-2; 10 nucleotides align to TRBD1. Germline assignment: CDR1 SQVTM and CDR2 ANQGSEA. The trim removed 0 bases at V and 4 bases at J, leaving 2 bases unmatched. CDR3 size: 14 residues. Based on the CDR3 plus reference TRBV29-1 and TRBJ1-2, the full variable domain is SAVISQKPSRDICQRGTSLTIQCQVDSQVTMMFWYRQQPGQSLTLIATANQGSEATYESGFVIDKFPISRPNLTFSTLTVSNMSPEDSSIYLCSVEDGDRGYGYTFGSGTRLTVV.

The chain links TRBV14 to TRBJ2-2, with 9 bases identical to TRBD1. The CDR3 loop spans 16 amino acids. The V and J ends lost 2 bases and 4 bases, in that order; junction bases with no gene match: 5. Germline CDR1 is SGHDN and CDR2 is FVKESK. CDR3 coding DNA: TGTGCCAGCAGCCAACGTACAGGGGGCTCCACCGGGGAGCTGTTTTTT. Its protein product is CASSQRTGGSTGELFF.